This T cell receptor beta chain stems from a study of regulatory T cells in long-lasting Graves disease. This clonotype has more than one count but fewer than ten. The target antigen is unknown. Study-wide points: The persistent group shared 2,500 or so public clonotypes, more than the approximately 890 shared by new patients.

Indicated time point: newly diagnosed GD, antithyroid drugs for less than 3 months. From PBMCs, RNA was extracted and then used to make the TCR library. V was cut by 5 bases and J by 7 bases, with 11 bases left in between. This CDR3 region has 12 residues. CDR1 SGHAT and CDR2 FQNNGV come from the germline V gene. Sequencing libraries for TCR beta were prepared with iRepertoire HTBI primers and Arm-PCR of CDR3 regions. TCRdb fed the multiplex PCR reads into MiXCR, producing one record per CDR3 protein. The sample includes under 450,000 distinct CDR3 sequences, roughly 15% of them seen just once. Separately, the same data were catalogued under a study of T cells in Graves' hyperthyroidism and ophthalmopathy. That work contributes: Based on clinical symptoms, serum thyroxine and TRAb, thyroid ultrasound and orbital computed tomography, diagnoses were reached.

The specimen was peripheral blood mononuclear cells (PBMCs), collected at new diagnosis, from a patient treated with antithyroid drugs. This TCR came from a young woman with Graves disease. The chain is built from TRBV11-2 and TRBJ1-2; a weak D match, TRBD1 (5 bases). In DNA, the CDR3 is TGTGCCAGCAGCGTAGGGGAGTTTGGCTACACCTTC. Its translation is CASSVGEFGYTF.